These 25 T cell receptor beta chains share one sample of origin, sequenced in a study of blood T cell repertoires in COVID-19. The table came from immunoSEQ multiplex PCR; TCRdb's copy has only in-frame clones and leaves some out. Altogether under 250,000 clones are present, about three quarters being singletons, with the ten largest covering 4.5% to 7%. The sequenced sample was peripheral blood. The receptors stem from a woman between 65 and 79 years old with acute or convalescent COVID-19.

Turning to this clone: Within the sample, other DNA sequences also encode this same CDR3. In nucleotides, the CDR3 is TGTGCCAGTAGTATACTGGCGGGAGGGCCAGATACGCAGTATTTT. Translation gives CASSILAGGPDTQYF. The V and J genes are TRBV19 and TRBJ2-3, with 9 bases lining up with TRBD2. J was trimmed by 4 bases and V by 2 bases; bases with no gene match: 4. CDR3 length: 15 residues. Germline V lookup: CDR1 LNHDA, CDR2 SQIVND (reference sequence).

This clone occurred once. This chain links TRBV7-2 with TRBJ1-1; perhaps TRBD1 as D (6 bases). Germline V CDR1 and CDR2: SGHTA, FQGNSA. V shed 3 bases and J shed 5 bases, with 19 bases lying between them. This CDR3 region has 16 residues. The CDR3 region has the DNA TGTGCCAGCAGCTTCCTTCTGGGGGCCGGGGGGACTGAAGCTTTCTTT. It is translated as CASSFLLGAGGTEAFF. The full variable domain, rest sourced from reference TRBV7-2 and TRBJ1-1, is GAGVSQSPSNKVTEKGKDVELRCDPISGHTALYWYRQSLGQGLEFLIYFQGNSAPDKSGLPSDRFSAERTGGSVSTLTIQRTQQEDSAVYLCASSFLLGAGGTEAFFGQGTRLTVV.

The chain has TRBV5-1 and TRBJ2-3; 9 positions match TRBD1. Trimming cost V 0 bases and J 1 base; bases outside gene matches: 6. This CDR3 contains 17 residues. The germline V gene has CDR1 SGHRS and CDR2 YFSETQ. The CDR3 sequence is CASSLVAGDRGTDTQYF. CDR3 nucleotide sequence: TGCGCCAGCAGCTTGGTCGCTGGGGACAGGGGCACAGATACGCAGTATTTT.

This clone showed up just a few times. V usage is TRBV6-2 or TRBV6-3 and J usage is TRBJ2-1; D remains unclear. This CDR3 is built from 14 residues. The ends were cut back, 6 bases at V and 0 bases at J, with 9 bases in the middle. CDR1 is MNHEY, CDR2 SVGEGT, per germline. DNA for the CDR3: TGTGCCAGCAGCGGGCTAAGCTCCTACAATGAGCAGTTCTTC. The encoded protein is CASSGLSSYNEQFF.

The chain couples TRBV18 to TRBJ2-5; D possibly corresponds to TRBD1 (6 bases). CDR1 and CDR2 from the germline V gene are KGHSH and LQKENI. Trimming removed 3 bases from V and 4 bases from J, with 24 bases in between. This CDR3 contains 18 residues. The CDR3 spells CASSPRGTPGVAAETQYF. CDR3 in DNA: TGTGCCAGCTCACCTAGAGGAACACCAGGGGTAGCAGCAGAGACCCAGTACTTC. The variable domain in full, with the rest retrieved from reference TRBV18 and TRBJ2-5, is NAGVMQNPRHLVRRRGQEARLRCSPMKGHSHVYWYRQLPEEGLKFMVYLQKENIIDESGMPKERFSAEFPKEGPSILRIQQVVRGDSAAYFCASSPRGTPGVAAETQYFGPGTRLLVL.

CDR3 nucleotides: TGTGCCAGCTCACTCGGGACACTAGGCACCGGGGAGCTGTTTTTT. This sequence encodes CASSLGTLGTGELFF. The rearrangement uses TRBV18 and TRBJ2-2, with D perhaps matching TRBD1 (6 bases). The ends were cut back, 4 bases at V and 4 bases at J, with 13 bases in the middle. The CDR3 extends over 15 amino acids. Germline loops: CDR1 KGHSH, CDR2 LQKENI.

The V and J genes are TRBV27 and TRBJ2-1; D perhaps matches TRBD2 (6 bases). V shed 4 bases and J shed 2 bases, with 12 bases lying between them. From germline, CDR1 is MNHEY and CDR2 SMNVEV (reference sequence). The CDR3 is 15 amino acids. For the CDR3, the DNA is TGTGCCAGCAGTTGGAGCGGAGGGGCCTACAATGAGCAGTTCTTC. Its protein is CASSWSGGAYNEQFF.

The V and J genes are TRBV5-1 and TRBJ2-2; tentatively, D is TRBD1 (5 bases). The CDR3 has 15 amino acids. The germline gives CDR1 SGHRS, CDR2 YFSETQ. Trimming pared 0 bases from V and 7 bases from J, leaving 13 bases between. The CDR3 DNA reads TGCGCCAGCAGCTTGGGGCAGGGCTACGGCGGGGAGCTGTTTTTT. Amino acid sequence: CASSLGQGYGGELFF.

The V gene is TRBV5-1, the J gene TRBJ1-1; tentatively, D is TRBD1 (6 bases). CDR1 and CDR2 (germline): SGHRS, YFSETQ. Trimming removed 2 bases from V and 4 bases from J, with 21 bases in between. The CDR3 has 17 residues. The CDR3 DNA reads TGCGCCAGCAGCTTAAGGGCCCAGGGGCCCGGAAGCACTGAAGCTTTCTTT. This gives the protein CASSLRAQGPGSTEAFF. The whole variable domain, filled in from reference TRBV5-1 and TRBJ1-1, reads KAGVTQTPRYLIKTRGQQVTLSCSPISGHRSVSWYQQTPGQGLQFLFEYFSETQRNKGNFPGRFSGRQFSNSRSEMNVSTLELGDSALYLCASSLRAQGPGSTEAFFGQGTRLTVV.

The chain uses TRBV6-5 and TRBJ2-3; perhaps TRBD2 as D (5 bases). CDR1 MNHEY and CDR2 SVGAGI come from the germline V gene. This CDR3 spans 13 amino acids. Deletions cut 5 bases from V and 10 bases from J, with 16 bases between. CDR3 sequence: CASSLTLGSSQYF. The CDR3 coding sequence is TGTGCCAGCAGTCTTACACTAGGGAGTTCGCAGTATTTT.

This chain links TRBV5-1 with TRBJ2-2, with 9 bases aligning to TRBD1. V gave up 4 bases and J gave up 7 bases; unmatched junction bases: 11. Germline-derived CDR1 and CDR2 are SGHRS and YFSETQ. There are 16 residues in the CDR3. The CDR3 DNA sequence: TGCGCCAGCAGCCCGGGACAGGGCCAGGTGGACGGGGAGCTGTTTTTT. Its translation: CASSPGQGQVDGELFF. Supplemented by reference TRBV5-1 and TRBJ2-2, the full variable domain reads KAGVTQTPRYLIKTRGQQVTLSCSPISGHRSVSWYQQTPGQGLQFLFEYFSETQRNKGNFPGRFSGRQFSNSRSEMNVSTLELGDSALYLCASSPGQGQVDGELFFGEGSRLTVL.

The rearrangement joins TRBV29-1 to TRBJ2-5; 10 bases agree with TRBD2. The ends lost 3 bases at V and 1 base at J; junction bases unmatched: 5. The CDR3 covers 15 residues. Germline CDR1 and CDR2: SQVTM and ANQGSEA. The CDR3 region has the DNA TGCAGCGTTGAGGGGGCTAGCGGGGGCCAAGAGACCCAGTACTTC. Protein sequence: CSVEGASGGQETQYF. Drawing the rest from reference TRBV29-1 and TRBJ2-5, the complete variable domain is SAVISQKPSRDICQRGTSLTIQCQVDSQVTMMFWYRQQPGQSLTLIATANQGSEATYESGFVIDKFPISRPNLTFSTLTVSNMSPEDSSIYLCSVEGASGGQETQYFGPGTRLLVL.

This chain links TRBV29-1 with TRBJ1-2; D is possibly TRBD1 (6 bases). The germline CDR1 and CDR2 sequences are SQVTM and ANQGSEA. V was trimmed by 1 base and J by 6 bases, leaving 12 bases between them. The CDR3 loop spans 13 amino acids. In DNA, the CDR3 is TGCAGCGTTGAAGGGGGGCTCGGCGATGGCTACACCTTC. This codes for CSVEGGLGDGYTF.

V is TRBV5-4 and J is TRBJ1-2, with 10 bases matching TRBD1. Per germline, CDR1 SGHNT and CDR2 YYREEE (reference sequence). CDR3 size: 13 residues. Trimming removed 3 bases from V and 7 bases from J; junction bases left unmatched: 3. CDR3 nucleotide sequence: TGTGCCAGCAGCTCGACAGGGGGCGTTGGCTACACCTTC. Translation: CASSSTGGVGYTF.

The gene calls are TRBV28 and TRBJ1-5; TRBD1 might be the D (6 bases). This CDR3 comprises 15 residues. CDR1 and CDR2 from the germline V gene are MDHEN and SYDVKM. V shed 3 bases and J shed 3 bases, with 12 bases lying between them. The CDR3 sequence is CASSLGGGNNQPQHF. As DNA, the CDR3 is TGTGCCAGCAGTTTGGGAGGGGGAAACAATCAGCCCCAGCATTTT.

The rearrangement joins TRBV4-1 to TRBJ1-3; no clear D gene. Trimming took 0 bases from V and 0 from J, leaving 12 bases between them. This CDR3 region has 17 residues. The germline V gene encodes CDR1 MGHRA and CDR2 YSYEKL. CDR3 sequence reads: CASSQDLGPHSGNTIYF. The CDR3 nucleotides are TGCGCCAGCAGCCAAGATTTGGGCCCGCACTCTGGAAACACCATATATTTT.

The chain carries TRBV6-2 or TRBV6-3 and TRBJ2-5; 11 bases agree with TRBD2. Trimming at V came to 2 bases and at J to 5 bases, leaving 7 bases not matched to a gene. Per germline, CDR1 MNHEY and CDR2 SVGEGT. CDR3 size: 16 residues. The CDR3 DNA reads as TGTGCCAGCAGTTACGTTAGCGGGAGGGCCGGGGAGACCCAGTACTTC. Its protein is CASSYVSGRAGETQYF.

The chain joins TRBV30 to TRBJ1-2; 9 positions match TRBD1. CDR3 length equals 15 residues. The germline V gene has CDR1 GTSNPN and CDR2 SVGIG (reference sequence). The V and J ends lost 3 bases and 4 bases, in that order; junction bases with no gene match: 9. The CDR3 loop reads CAWSGTGGGSYGYTF. CDR3 DNA: TGTGCCTGGAGCGGAACAGGGGGCGGAAGCTATGGCTACACCTTC.

CDR3 in amino acids: CASSLNSGTEAFF. The DNA of the CDR3 is TGTGCCAGCAGTTTAAATTCCGGGACTGAAGCTTTCTTT. The chain uses TRBV12-3 or TRBV12-4 and TRBJ1-1, with D hard to call. V lost 2 bases and J lost 5, with 9 bases in between. This CDR3 contains 13 residues.

A few counts support this clone. The chain links TRBV6-2 or TRBV6-3 to TRBJ2-7; 12 bases map to TRBD2. In germline, CDR1 is MNHEY, CDR2 SVGEGT. The length of the CDR3 is 17 residues. V was pared by 2 bases and J by 3 bases, with 8 bases of the junction left unmatched. CDR3 protein: CASSYARLAGVNYEQYF. The CDR3 DNA is TGTGCCAGCAGTTACGCCCGACTAGCGGGAGTCAACTACGAGCAGTACTTC.

In regard to this clone: Other DNA sequences from this sample encode an identical CDR3 as well. This chain joins TRBV3-1 (or the pseudogene TRBV3-2) and TRBJ2-7, with 7 positions matching TRBD1. V lost 4 bases to trimming and J lost 4 bases; unmatched junction nucleotides: 4. The CDR3 is made up of 13 amino acids. Germline CDR1 reads LGHDT; CDR2 reads YNNKEL (reference sequence). CDR3: CASSLGTVYEQYF. CDR3 in DNA: TGTGCCAGCAGCCTAGGGACAGTGTACGAGCAGTACTTC.

This rearrangement joins TRBV28 to TRBJ1-5; weak D call: TRBD1 (6 bases). CDR1 is MDHEN, CDR2 SYDVKM, per germline. Between the trimmed V and J ends, which lost 2 bases and 3 bases, there was a span of 11 bases. CDR3 size: 15 residues. CDR3 sequence reads: CASSLGQILNQPQHF. The DNA for the CDR3 is TGTGCCAGCAGTTTAGGACAGATTCTCAATCAGCCCCAGCATTTT.

The chain employs TRBV6-5 and TRBJ1-6, with D possibly being TRBD1 (5 bases). CDR1 is MNHEY, CDR2 SVGAGI, per germline. The CDR3 is made up of 15 amino acids. With 0 bases removed from V and 9 bases from J, the gap between germline ends came to 12 bases. CDR3 nucleotides: TGTGCCAGCAGTTACTCCGGAGGGGAGGGTTCACCCCTCCACTTT. It yields the protein CASSYSGGEGSPLHF.

V gene TRBV29-1 combines with J gene TRBJ1-2; possibly TRBD1 for D (5 bases). V gave up 4 bases and J gave up 0 bases, with 9 bases separating them. Germline values: CDR1 SQVTM, CDR2 ANQGSEA. This CDR3 is built from 13 residues. The CDR3 DNA reads TGCAGCGTTGGGGGCCGATCTAACTATGGCTACACCTTC. Protein product: CSVGGRSNYGYTF. Looking up the rest from reference TRBV29-1 and TRBJ1-2 gives the full variable domain: SAVISQKPSRDICQRGTSLTIQCQVDSQVTMMFWYRQQPGQSLTLIATANQGSEATYESGFVIDKFPISRPNLTFSTLTVSNMSPEDSSIYLCSVGGRSNYGYTFGSGTRLTVV.

The J gene is TRBJ2-3, the V gene TRBV6-4; TRBD1 matches at 8 bases. Germline trimming cut 5 bases from V and 5 bases from J; bases unmatched to any gene: 9. Germline V gives CDR1 MRHNA, CDR2 SNTAGT. There are 15 residues in the CDR3. CDR3 nucleotide sequence: TGTGCCAGCAGTTCCTCAGCAGGGGGCCTAGATACGCAGTATTTT. This sequence encodes CASSSSAGGLDTQYF.